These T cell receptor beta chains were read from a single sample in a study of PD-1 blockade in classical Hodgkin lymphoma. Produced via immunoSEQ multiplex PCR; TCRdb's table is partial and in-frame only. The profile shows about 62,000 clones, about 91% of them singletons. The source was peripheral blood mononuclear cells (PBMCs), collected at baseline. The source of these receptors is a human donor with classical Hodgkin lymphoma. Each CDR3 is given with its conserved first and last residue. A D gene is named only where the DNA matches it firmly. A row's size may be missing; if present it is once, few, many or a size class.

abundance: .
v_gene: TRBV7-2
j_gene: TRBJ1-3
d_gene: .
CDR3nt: TGTGCCAGCAGCTTAGCCCCGGGGGGAAACACCATATATTTT
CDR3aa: CASSLAPGGNTIYF

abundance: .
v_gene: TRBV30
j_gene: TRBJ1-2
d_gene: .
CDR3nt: TGTGCCTTAAGGGGCCTAGGGGACTATGGCTACACCTTC
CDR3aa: CALRGLGDYGYTF

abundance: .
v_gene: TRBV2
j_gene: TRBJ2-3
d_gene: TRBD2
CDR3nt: TGTGCCAGCAGCGGGACTACAAACACAGATACGCAGTATTTT
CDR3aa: CASSGTTNTDTQYF

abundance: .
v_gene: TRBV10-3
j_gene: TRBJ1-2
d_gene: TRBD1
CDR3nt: TGTGCCACCATGAGTGGGACAGACTATGGCTACACCTTC
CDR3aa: CATMSGTDYGYTF

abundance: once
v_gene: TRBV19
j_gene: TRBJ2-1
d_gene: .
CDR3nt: TGTGCCAGTAGTATGGGGCGGGCGGACTCGGGGAATGAGCAGTTCTTC
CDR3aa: CASSMGRADSGNEQFF

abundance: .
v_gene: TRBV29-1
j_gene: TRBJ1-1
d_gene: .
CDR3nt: TGCAGCGTTGAATGGGGGGCGACGGGCGCTGAAGCTTTCTTT
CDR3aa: CSVEWGATGAEAFF

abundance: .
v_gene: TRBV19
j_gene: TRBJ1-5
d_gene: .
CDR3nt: TGTGCCAGGCTGAAGACAGGCAATCAGCCCCAGCATTTT
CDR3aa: CARLKTGNQPQHF

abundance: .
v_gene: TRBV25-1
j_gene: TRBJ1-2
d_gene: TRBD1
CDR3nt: TGTGCCAGCAGTGAATTACACCCCCGGGACAGGGAACAGGGCTACACCTTC
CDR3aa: CASSELHPRDREQGYTF

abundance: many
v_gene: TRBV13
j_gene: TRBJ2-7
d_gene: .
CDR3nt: TGTGCCAGCAGCTTAGCGGACACGTCCTACGAGCAGTACTTC
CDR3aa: CASSLADTSYEQYF

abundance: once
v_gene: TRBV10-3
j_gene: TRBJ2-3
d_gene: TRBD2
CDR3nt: TGTGCCATCGGACTAGCGGGGGCATCTAGCACAGATACGCAGTATTTT
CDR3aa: CAIGLAGASSTDTQYF

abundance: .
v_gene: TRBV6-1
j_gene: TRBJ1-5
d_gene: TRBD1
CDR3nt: TGTGCCAGCAGTTGGGACAGGGGTCAGCCCCAGCATTTT
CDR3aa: CASSWDRGQPQHF

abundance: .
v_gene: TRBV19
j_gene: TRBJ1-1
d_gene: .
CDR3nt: TGTGCCAGTAGTATCCGGGGGGCCAGCGCTGAAGCTTTCTTT
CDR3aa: CASSIRGASAEAFF

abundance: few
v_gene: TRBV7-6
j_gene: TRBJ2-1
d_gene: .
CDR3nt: TGTGCCAGCAGCCAGAACGCCATGTCCTACAATGAGCAGTTCTTC
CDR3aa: CASSQNAMSYNEQFF

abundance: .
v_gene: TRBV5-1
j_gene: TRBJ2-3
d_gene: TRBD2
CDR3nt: TGCGCCAGCAGCTTATCCCCTAGCGGGGTCACAGATACGCAGTATTTT
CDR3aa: CASSLSPSGVTDTQYF

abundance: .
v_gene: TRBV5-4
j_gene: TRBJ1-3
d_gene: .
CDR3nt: TGTGCCAGCAGCTTTTTCAGGGATGGAAACACCATATATTTT
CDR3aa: CASSFFRDGNTIYF

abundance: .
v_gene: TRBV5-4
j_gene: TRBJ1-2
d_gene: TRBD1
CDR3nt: TGTGCCAGCAGCTGGGACAGGGACTATGGCTACACCTTC
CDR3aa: CASSWDRDYGYTF

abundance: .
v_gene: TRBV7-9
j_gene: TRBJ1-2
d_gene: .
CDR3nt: TGTGCCAGCAGCTTAGCCGTCGATGGCTACACCTTC
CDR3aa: CASSLAVDGYTF

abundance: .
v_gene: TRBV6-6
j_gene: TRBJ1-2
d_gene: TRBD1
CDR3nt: TGTGCCAGCACCTTCGACAGGGACAACTATGGCTACACCTTC
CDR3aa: CASTFDRDNYGYTF

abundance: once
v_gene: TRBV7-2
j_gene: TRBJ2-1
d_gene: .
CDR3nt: TGTGCCAGCAGCTTACGCGCGGGGATGGGCGAGCAGTTCTTC
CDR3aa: CASSLRAGMGEQFF

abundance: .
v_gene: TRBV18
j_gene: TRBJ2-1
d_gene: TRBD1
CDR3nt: TGTGCCAGCTCACCACCGAGGGGGCCGACCGGAGACTACTACAATGAGCAGTTCTTC
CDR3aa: CASSPPRGPTGDYYNEQFF

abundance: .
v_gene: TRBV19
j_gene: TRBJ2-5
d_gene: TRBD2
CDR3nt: TGTGCCAGTAGTGCGGGACTAGCGGGGGGGCGAGAGACCCAGTACTTC
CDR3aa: CASSAGLAGGRETQYF

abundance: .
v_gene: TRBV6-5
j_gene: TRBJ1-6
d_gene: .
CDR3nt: TGTGCCAGCAGTTACGGCGGAGGCTATAATTCACCCCTCCACTTT
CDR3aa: CASSYGGGYNSPLHF

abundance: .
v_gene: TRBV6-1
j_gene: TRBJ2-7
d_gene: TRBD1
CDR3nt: TGTGCCAGCAGTGAGCCCGGGACAGGGGCAACCTACGAGCAGTACTTC
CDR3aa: CASSEPGTGATYEQYF

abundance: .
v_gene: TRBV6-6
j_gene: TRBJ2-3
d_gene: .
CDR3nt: TGTGCCAGCAGTTACTCGGCGGGCACAGATACGCAGTATTTT
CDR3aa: CASSYSAGTDTQYF

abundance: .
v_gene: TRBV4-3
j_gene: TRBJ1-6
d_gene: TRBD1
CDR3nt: TGCGCCAGCAGCCAGGCCGGGACAGGGTATTCACCCCTCCACTTT
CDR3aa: CASSQAGTGYSPLHF

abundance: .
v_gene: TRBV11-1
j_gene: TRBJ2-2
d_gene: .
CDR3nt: TGTGCCAGCAGCCCAACCCGGGACGGGAACACCGGGGAGCTGTTTTTT
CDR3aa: CASSPTRDGNTGELFF

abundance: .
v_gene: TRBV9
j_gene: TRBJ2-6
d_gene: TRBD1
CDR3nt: TGTGCCAGCAGCGTAGCTAGATACACAGGGGCGGGGGCCAACGTCCTGACTTTC
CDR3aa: CASSVARYTGAGANVLTF

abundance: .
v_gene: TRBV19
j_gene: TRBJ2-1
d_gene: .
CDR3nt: TGTGCCAGTAGTAAGGCTCATTATTCCTACAATGAGCAGTTCTTC
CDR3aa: CASSKAHYSYNEQFF

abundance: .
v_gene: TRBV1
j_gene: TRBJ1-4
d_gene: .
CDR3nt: TGCACCAGCAGCCACGGACAGGGTGGGTCAACTAATGAAAAACTGTTTTTT
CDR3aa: CTSSHGQGGSTNEKLFF

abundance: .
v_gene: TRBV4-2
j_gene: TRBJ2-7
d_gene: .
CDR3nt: TGTGCCAGCAGCCCCGGGACTCTCTCCTACGAGCAGTACTTC
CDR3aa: CASSPGTLSYEQYF

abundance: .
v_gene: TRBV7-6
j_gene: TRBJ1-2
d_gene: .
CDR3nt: TGTGCCAGCAGCTTAGCGGGGACCTATGGCTACACCTTC
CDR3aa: CASSLAGTYGYTF

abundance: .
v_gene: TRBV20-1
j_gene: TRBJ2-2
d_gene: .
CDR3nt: TGCAGTGCTAGTTCGGCCGGGGAGCTGTTTTTT
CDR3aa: CSASSAGELFF

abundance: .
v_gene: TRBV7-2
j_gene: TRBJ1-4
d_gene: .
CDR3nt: TGTGCCAGCAGCTTTGATAGATCCTCAAATGAAAAACTGTTTTTT
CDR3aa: CASSFDRSSNEKLFF

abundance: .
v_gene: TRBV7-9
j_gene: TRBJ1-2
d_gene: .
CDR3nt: TGTGCCAGCAGCTTAGGGTGGGGGATGAATGGCTACACCTTC
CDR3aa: CASSLGWGMNGYTF

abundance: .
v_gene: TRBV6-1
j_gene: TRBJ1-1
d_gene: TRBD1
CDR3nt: TGTGCCAGCAGACAGGGGACAGAAGCTTTCTTT
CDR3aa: CASRQGTEAFF

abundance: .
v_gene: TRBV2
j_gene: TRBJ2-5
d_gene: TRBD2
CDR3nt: TGTGCCAGCACTATAGCGGGTTTTGAGACCCAGTACTTC
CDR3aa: CASTIAGFETQYF

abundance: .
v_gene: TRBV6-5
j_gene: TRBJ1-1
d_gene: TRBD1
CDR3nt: TGTGCCAGCAGTTTTCGGGGGACAGGCACTGAAGCTTTCTTT
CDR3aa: CASSFRGTGTEAFF

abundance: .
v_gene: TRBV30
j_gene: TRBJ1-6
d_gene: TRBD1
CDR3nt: TGTGCCTGGGACAGGGGGCTTAATTCACCCCTCCACTTT
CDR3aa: CAWDRGLNSPLHF

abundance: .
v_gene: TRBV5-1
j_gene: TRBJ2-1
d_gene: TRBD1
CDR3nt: TGCGCCAGCAGGTTGGACAGGGGGGCTGATGAGCAGTTCTTC
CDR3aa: CASRLDRGADEQFF

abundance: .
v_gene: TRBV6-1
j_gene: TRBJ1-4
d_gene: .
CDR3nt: TGTGCCAGCAGTGAAACATTGTTACCTGAAAAACTGTTTTTT
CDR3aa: CASSETLLPEKLFF

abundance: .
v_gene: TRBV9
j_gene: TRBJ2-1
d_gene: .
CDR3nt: TGTGCCAGCAGCTCCTCGCGGAGCTCCTACAATGAGCAGTTCTTC
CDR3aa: CASSSSRSSYNEQFF

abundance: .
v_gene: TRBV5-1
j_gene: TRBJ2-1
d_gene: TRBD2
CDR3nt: TGCGCCAGCAGCTTGTTTCCCGGGGGGGCTAATGAGCAGTTCTTC
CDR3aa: CASSLFPGGANEQFF

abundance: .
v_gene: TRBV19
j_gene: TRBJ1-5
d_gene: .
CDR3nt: TGTGCCAGTAAAGAGTTAGGATATAGCAATCAGCCCCAGCATTTT
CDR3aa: CASKELGYSNQPQHF

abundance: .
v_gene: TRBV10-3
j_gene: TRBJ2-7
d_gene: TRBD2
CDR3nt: TGTGCCATCAGTGACCCCCAAGCGGGGGGGCACTACGAGCAGTACTTC
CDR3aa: CAISDPQAGGHYEQYF

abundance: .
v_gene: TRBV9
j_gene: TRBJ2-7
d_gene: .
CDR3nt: TGTGCCAGCAGCGTAGGTGCTTTGGGGCAATACGAGCAGTACTTC
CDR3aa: CASSVGALGQYEQYF

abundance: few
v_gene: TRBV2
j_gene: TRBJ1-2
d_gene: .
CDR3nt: TGTGCCAGCAGTCCCCGGGACCGTGGCTACACCTTC
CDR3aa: CASSPRDRGYTF

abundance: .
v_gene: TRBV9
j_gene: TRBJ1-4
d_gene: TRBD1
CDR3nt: TGTGCCAGCAGCGTAGGAGGGGGCGCCTCCAATGAAAAACTGTTTTTT
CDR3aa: CASSVGGGASNEKLFF

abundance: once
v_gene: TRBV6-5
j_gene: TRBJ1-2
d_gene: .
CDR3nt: TGTGCCAGCGTTCCAGGGGCGGGAGGTGGCTACACCTTC
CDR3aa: CASVPGAGGGYTF

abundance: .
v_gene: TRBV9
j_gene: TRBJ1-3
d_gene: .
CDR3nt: TGTGCCAGCAGCGTAGCGTCTTCACCTGGAAACACCATATATTTT
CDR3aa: CASSVASSPGNTIYF

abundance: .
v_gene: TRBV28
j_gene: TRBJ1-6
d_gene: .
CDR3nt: TGTGCCACCCAGACCGGGACGAAGGTTGAGCCCCTCCACTTT
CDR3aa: CATQTGTKVEPLHF

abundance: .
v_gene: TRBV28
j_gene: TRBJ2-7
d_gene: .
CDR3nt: TGTGCCAGCGCGTTGGGCGAGCAGTACTTC
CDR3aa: CASALGEQYF

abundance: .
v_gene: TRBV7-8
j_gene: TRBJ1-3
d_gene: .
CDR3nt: TGTGCCAGCAGCTTACGGGGGGTGGGAAACACCATATATTTT
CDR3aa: CASSLRGVGNTIYF

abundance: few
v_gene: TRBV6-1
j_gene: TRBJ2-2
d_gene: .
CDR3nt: TGTGCCAGCAGTGAGCAGCACACCTACACCGGGGAGCTGTTTTTT
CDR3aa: CASSEQHTYTGELFF

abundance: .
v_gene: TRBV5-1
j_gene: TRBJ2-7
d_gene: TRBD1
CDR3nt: TGCGCCAGCAGCTGGACAGGGGAGAGCGAGCAGTACTTC
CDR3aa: CASSWTGESEQYF

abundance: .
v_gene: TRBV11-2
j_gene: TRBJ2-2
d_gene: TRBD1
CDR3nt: TGTGCCAGCAGCCCCCGACAGGGCGGCACCGGGGAGCTGTTTTTT
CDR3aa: CASSPRQGGTGELFF

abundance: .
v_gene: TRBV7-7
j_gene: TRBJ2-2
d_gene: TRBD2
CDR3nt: TGTGCCAGCAGCTCAACGGGGGGACGGTCCGACACCGGGGAGCTGTTTTTT
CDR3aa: CASSSTGGRSDTGELFF